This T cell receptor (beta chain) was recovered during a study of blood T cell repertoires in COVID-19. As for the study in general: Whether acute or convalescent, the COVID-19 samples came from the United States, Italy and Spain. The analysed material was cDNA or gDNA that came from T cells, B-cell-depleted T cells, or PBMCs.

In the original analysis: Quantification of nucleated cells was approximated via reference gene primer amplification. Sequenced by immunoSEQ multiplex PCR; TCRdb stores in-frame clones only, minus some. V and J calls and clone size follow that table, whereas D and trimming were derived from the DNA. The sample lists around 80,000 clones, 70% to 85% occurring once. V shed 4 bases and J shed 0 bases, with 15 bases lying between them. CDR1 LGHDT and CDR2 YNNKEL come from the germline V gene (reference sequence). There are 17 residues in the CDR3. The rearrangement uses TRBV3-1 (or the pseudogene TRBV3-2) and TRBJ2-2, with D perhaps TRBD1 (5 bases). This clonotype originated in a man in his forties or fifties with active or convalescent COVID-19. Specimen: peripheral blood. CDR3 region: CASSRPTVNANTGELFF. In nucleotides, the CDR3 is TGTGCCAGCAGCCGCCCGACAGTAAACGCGAACACCGGGGAGCTGTTTTTT.